This TCR beta chain was observed in a study of CD8 T cells in Susac syndrome. The wider study: Patients with Susac syndrome had blood drawn and were at that point therapy-naive, on corticosteroids, or on intravenous immunoglobulin alone.

As concerns this clonotype: The antigen is undetermined.

Whole-study findings and limits: The CD4+ T cell repertoires of Susac syndrome were found to show no clonal expansion.

The CDR3 contains 13 residues. The V end was cut by 3 bases, the J end by 1 base, with 9 bases between. CDR1 and CDR2 from the germline V gene are GTSNPN and SVGIG (reference sequence). Reverse transcription of roughly 0.5 to 1 ug RNA used random hexamers. The CDR3 of TCR beta was amplified by immunoSEQ multiplex PCR across 54 Vbeta and 13 Jbeta. TCRdb re-derived calls from the immunoSEQ multiplex PCR reads in MiXCR, one entry per CDR3 protein. The table has about 190,000 distinct CDR3 sequences, approximately 94% seen once. The sequenced material came from CD4+ T cells from PBMCs. The source is a human donor with Susac syndrome. This sequence joins TRBV30 and TRBJ1-1; D unclear. CDR3 region: CAWRPTRNTEAFF. CDR3 coding DNA: TGTGCCTGGAGGCCAACGAGGAACACTGAAGCTTTCTTT.